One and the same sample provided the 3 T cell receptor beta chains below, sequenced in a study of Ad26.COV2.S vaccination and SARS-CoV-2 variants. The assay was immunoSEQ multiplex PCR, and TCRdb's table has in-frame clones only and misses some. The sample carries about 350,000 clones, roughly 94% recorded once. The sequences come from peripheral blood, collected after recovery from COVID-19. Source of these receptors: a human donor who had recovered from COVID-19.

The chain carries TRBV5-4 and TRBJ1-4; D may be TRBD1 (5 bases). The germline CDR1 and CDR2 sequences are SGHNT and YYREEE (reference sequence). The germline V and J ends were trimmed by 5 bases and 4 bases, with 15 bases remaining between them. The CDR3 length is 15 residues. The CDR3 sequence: CASSTPGRGNEKLFF. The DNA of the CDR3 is TGTGCCAGCAGTACGCCGGGGCGGGGTAATGAAAAACTGTTTTTT. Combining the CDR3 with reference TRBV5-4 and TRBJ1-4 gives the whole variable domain ETGVTQSPTHLIKTRGQQVTLRCSSQSGHNTVSWYQQALGQGPQFIFQYYREEENGRGNFPPRFSGLQFPNYSSELNVNALELDDSALYLCASSTPGRGNEKLFFGSGTQLSVL.

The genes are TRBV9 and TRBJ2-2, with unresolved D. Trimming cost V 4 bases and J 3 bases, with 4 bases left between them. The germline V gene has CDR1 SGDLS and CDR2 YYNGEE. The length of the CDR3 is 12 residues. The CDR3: CASSQDTGELFF. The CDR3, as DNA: TGTGCCAGCAGCCAGGACACCGGGGAGCTGTTTTTT.

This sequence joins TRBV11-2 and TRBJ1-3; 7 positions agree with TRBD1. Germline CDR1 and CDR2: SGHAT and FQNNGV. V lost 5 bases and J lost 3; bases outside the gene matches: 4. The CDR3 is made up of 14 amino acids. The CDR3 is CASSARGGGNTIYF. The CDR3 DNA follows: TGTGCCAGCAGCGCCAGGGGGGGTGGAAACACCATATATTTT.